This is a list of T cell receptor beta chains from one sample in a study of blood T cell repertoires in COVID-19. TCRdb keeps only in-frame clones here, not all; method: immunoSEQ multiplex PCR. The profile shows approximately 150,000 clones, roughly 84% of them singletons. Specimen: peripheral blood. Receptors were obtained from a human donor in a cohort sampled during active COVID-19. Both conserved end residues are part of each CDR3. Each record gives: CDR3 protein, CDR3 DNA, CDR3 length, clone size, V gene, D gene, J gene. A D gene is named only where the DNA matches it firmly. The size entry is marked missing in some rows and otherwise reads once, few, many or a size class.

CDR3aa: CASRLAANTGELFF
CDR3nt: TGTGCCAGCCGACTAGCGGCGAACACCGGGGAGCTGTTTTTT
len: 14
abundance: NA
v_gene: TRBV6-6
d_gene: TRBD2
j_gene: TRBJ2-2

CDR3aa: CASSGLAGGVNEQFF
CDR3nt: TGTGCCAGCAGTGGACTAGCGGGGGGGGTTAATGAGCAGTTCTTC
len: 15
abundance: NA
v_gene: TRBV6-2/TRBV6-3
d_gene: TRBD2
j_gene: TRBJ2-1

CDR3aa: CASIYRIGSGANVLTF
CDR3nt: TGTGCCAGCATTTACAGGATAGGATCTGGGGCCAACGTCCTGACTTTC
len: 16
abundance: NA
v_gene: TRBV2
d_gene: NA
j_gene: TRBJ2-6

CDR3aa: CASGRTGPSYEQYF
CDR3nt: TGTGCCAGCGGGCGGACAGGGCCATCCTACGAGCAGTACTTC
len: 14
abundance: NA
v_gene: TRBV6-6
d_gene: TRBD1
j_gene: TRBJ2-7

CDR3aa: CASSLLLGGLFF
CDR3nt: TGTGCCAGCAGTCTTCTACTAGGGGGACTGTTTTTT
len: 12
abundance: NA
v_gene: TRBV6-2/TRBV6-3
d_gene: NA
j_gene: TRBJ1-4

CDR3aa: CASSLGLGVTDTQYF
CDR3nt: TGTGCCAGCAGCTTAGGACTAGGGGTCACAGATACGCAGTATTTT
len: 15
abundance: NA
v_gene: TRBV7-3
d_gene: TRBD2
j_gene: TRBJ2-3

CDR3aa: CASSSGRGVTYEQYF
CDR3nt: TGTGCCAGCAGCTCGGGACGGGGGGTCACCTACGAGCAGTACTTC
len: 15
abundance: NA
v_gene: TRBV28
d_gene: TRBD2
j_gene: TRBJ2-7

CDR3aa: CASSSSVEKLFF
CDR3nt: TGTGCCAGCTCATCCTCCGTCGAAAAACTGTTTTTT
len: 12
abundance: NA
v_gene: TRBV18
d_gene: NA
j_gene: TRBJ1-4

CDR3aa: CAWSVRGDRYNSPLHF
CDR3nt: TGTGCCTGGAGTGTACGAGGGGACAGGTATAATTCACCCCTCCACTTT
len: 16
abundance: NA
v_gene: TRBV30
d_gene: TRBD1
j_gene: TRBJ1-6

CDR3aa: CASSDRIRGGSNSPLHF
CDR3nt: TGTGCCAGCAGTGATAGGATTAGAGGGGGTTCTAATTCACCCCTCCACTTT
len: 17
abundance: NA
v_gene: TRBV2
d_gene: NA
j_gene: TRBJ1-6

CDR3aa: CSVDRDRVYDYGYTF
CDR3nt: TGCAGCGTTGACCGTGACAGGGTATATGACTATGGCTACACCTTC
len: 15
abundance: NA
v_gene: TRBV29-1
d_gene: TRBD1
j_gene: TRBJ1-2

CDR3aa: CASAGYTDTQYF
CDR3nt: TGTGCCAGCGCGGGGTACACAGATACGCAGTATTTT
len: 12
abundance: NA
v_gene: TRBV2
d_gene: NA
j_gene: TRBJ2-3

CDR3aa: CASSEPGGRGDTQYF
CDR3nt: TGTGCCAGCAGTGAACCCGGGGGACGGGGAGATACGCAGTATTTT
len: 15
abundance: NA
v_gene: TRBV6-1
d_gene: NA
j_gene: TRBJ2-3

CDR3aa: CASSQVGGNEQFF
CDR3nt: TGCGCCAGCAGCCAAGTCGGGGGGAATGAGCAGTTCTTC
len: 13
abundance: many
v_gene: TRBV4-1
d_gene: TRBD2
j_gene: TRBJ2-1

CDR3aa: CATSDPTGDGVYGYTF
CDR3nt: TGTGCCACCAGTGACCCAACAGGGGATGGAGTCTATGGCTACACCTTC
len: 16
abundance: NA
v_gene: TRBV24-1
d_gene: TRBD1
j_gene: TRBJ1-2

CDR3aa: CASSLERMVGPISAQYF
CDR3nt: TGTGCCAGCAGCTTAGAACGAATGGTGGGGCCCATTTCGGCCCAGTACTTC
len: 17
abundance: NA
v_gene: TRBV7-6
d_gene: NA
j_gene: TRBJ2-5

CDR3aa: CAWSKLAAGYNEQFF
CDR3nt: TGTGCCTGGAGTAAGTTAGCGGCTGGGTACAATGAGCAGTTCTTC
len: 15
abundance: NA
v_gene: TRBV30
d_gene: NA
j_gene: TRBJ2-1

CDR3aa: CASSLAGANTGELFF
CDR3nt: TGTGCCAGCAGCTTAGCAGGGGCGAACACCGGGGAGCTGTTTTTT
len: 15
abundance: NA
v_gene: TRBV7-9
d_gene: NA
j_gene: TRBJ2-2

CDR3aa: CASSRQMNTEAFF
CDR3nt: TGTGCCAGCAGCCGACAGATGAACACTGAAGCTTTCTTT
len: 13
abundance: once
v_gene: TRBV7-3
d_gene: NA
j_gene: TRBJ1-1

CDR3aa: CASSQGGGRAEKLFF
CDR3nt: TGTGCCAGCAGCCAAGGTGGAGGGAGGGCTGAAAAACTGTTTTTT
len: 15
abundance: few
v_gene: TRBV3-1/TRBV3-2
d_gene: NA
j_gene: TRBJ1-4

CDR3aa: CASSWTVSTDTQYF
CDR3nt: TGCGCCAGCAGCTGGACAGTTAGCACAGATACGCAGTATTTT
len: 14
abundance: many
v_gene: TRBV5-1
d_gene: NA
j_gene: TRBJ2-3

CDR3aa: CASTLGDPGYTF
CDR3nt: TGTGCCAGCACCCTGGGAGATCCGGGGTACACCTTC
len: 12
abundance: NA
v_gene: TRBV2
d_gene: NA
j_gene: TRBJ1-2